One sample yielded the 20 T cell receptor beta chains listed below, sequenced in a study of T cell responses to AZD1222 COVID-19 vaccine. TCRdb keeps only in-frame clones here, not all; method: immunoSEQ multiplex PCR. The sample shows about 130,000 clones, roughly nine tenths of them seen only once. The material sequenced was peripheral blood, taken on day 0 of AZD1222 vaccination. The receptors come from an adult in good health.

This clone was seen once. V usage is TRBV10-3 and J usage is TRBJ1-1, with 8 nucleotides matching TRBD1. Unmatched junction bases numbered 16, after V lost 6 bases and J lost 4 bases. Germline V gene lookup returns CDR1 ENHRY and CDR2 SYGVKD. CDR3 size: 17 residues. CDR3 loop: CAIRGIDRGDPFTEAFF. CDR3 DNA: TGTGCCATCAGAGGGATTGACAGGGGCGATCCGTTCACTGAAGCTTTCTTT.

The chain has TRBV11-2 and TRBJ2-3; 11 positions agree with TRBD1. Per germline, CDR1 SGHAT and CDR2 FQNNGV. The junction had 5 bases not matched to a gene; V was cut back by 2 bases and J by 4 bases. The CDR3 has 16 residues. The CDR3 sequence is CASSLTPGQGADTQYF. The CDR3 DNA sequence: TGTGCCAGCAGCTTAACTCCGGGACAGGGGGCAGATACGCAGTATTTT. Full variable domain (outside the CDR3, taken from reference TRBV11-2 and TRBJ2-3): EAGVAQSPRYKIIEKRQSVAFWCNPISGHATLYWYQQILGQGPKLLIQFQNNGVVDDSQLPKDRFSAERLKGVDSTLKIQPAKLEDSAVYLCASSLTPGQGADTQYFGPGTRLTVL.

The CDR3 region is CASSVDGTEDSPLHF. CDR3 DNA: TGTGCCAGCTCTGTTGACGGGACGGAGGATTCACCCCTCCACTTT. This chain connects TRBV18 to TRBJ1-6; possibly TRBD1 for D (5 bases). Germline loops: CDR1 KGHSH, CDR2 LQKENI. With 6 bases removed from V and 8 bases from J, the gap between germline ends came to 17 bases. This CDR3 is built from 15 residues.

J is TRBJ2-2 and V is TRBV7-3; 8 nucleotides match TRBD2. This CDR3 is 16 amino acids long. CDR1 and CDR2 (germline): SGHTA, FQGTGA. Losses at the gene ends were 5 bases for V and 4 bases for J; bases not matched to a gene: 9. For the CDR3, the DNA is TGTGCCAGCAGCCCCCCGGGGGGGGCGGGCACCGGGGAGCTGTTTTTT. It encodes CASSPPGGAGTGELFF.

The chain couples TRBV14 to TRBJ2-3; 10 bases align to TRBD2. Unmatched junction bases numbered 7, after V lost 1 base and J lost 0 bases. Germline-derived CDR1 and CDR2 are SGHDN and FVKESK. The CDR3 extends over 18 amino acids. The CDR3 sequence is CASSQVAGGPISTDTQYF. The CDR3, as DNA: TGTGCCAGCAGCCAAGTAGCGGGGGGACCTATTAGCACAGATACGCAGTATTTT.

This chain joins TRBV24-1 and TRBJ1-1; no clear D gene. V lost 3 bases to trimming and J lost 7 bases, with 8 bases between them. The CDR3 totals 12 residues. Germline V gives CDR1 KGHDR, CDR2 SFDVKD. CDR3 region: CATSDVEYEAFF. The CDR3, as DNA: TGTGCCACCAGTGATGTCGAGTATGAAGCTTTCTTT.

The chain recombines TRBV6-5 with TRBJ2-5; TRBD2 is a possible D gene (6 bases). The germline V gene encodes CDR1 MNHEY and CDR2 SVGAGI. The CDR3 loop spans 15 amino acids. V dropped 4 bases and J dropped 4 bases, with 16 bases sitting between them. CDR3 nucleotides: TGTGCCAGCAGTTCCCCTCTAGCGATTGGAGAGACCCAGTACTTC. This sequence encodes CASSSPLAIGETQYF.

The chain is built from TRBV5-6 and TRBJ2-7, with 9 nucleotides matching TRBD1. CDR1 and CDR2 (germline): SGHDT, YYEEEE. V lost 4 bases and J lost 6; bases outside the gene matches: 11. The CDR3 contains 15 residues. The CDR3 here is CASSGTGTGRGEQYF. CDR3 in DNA: TGTGCCAGCAGCGGGACCGGGACAGGGCGCGGCGAGCAGTACTTC. The full variable domain, with the rest looked up from reference TRBV5-6 and TRBJ2-7, is DAGVTQSPTHLIKTRGQQVTLRCSPKSGHDTVSWYQQALGQGPQFIFQYYEEEERQRGNFPDRFSGHQFPNYSSELNVNALLLGDSALYLCASSGTGTGRGEQYFGPGTRLTVT.

In the case of this clone: Other nucleotide sequences from this sample produce the same CDR3. The J gene is TRBJ2-7, the V gene TRBV3-1 (or the pseudogene TRBV3-2); D gene unclear. The germline V gene has CDR1 LGHDT and CDR2 YNNKEL (reference sequence). The CDR3 has 12 residues. Deletions cut 1 base from V and 0 bases from J, with 1 base between. This chain's CDR3 is CASSQGSYEQYF. CDR3 bases: TGTGCCAGCAGCCAAGGCTCCTACGAGCAGTACTTC.

The V call is TRBV13, the J call TRBJ1-4; perhaps TRBD1 as D (5 bases). CDR3 size: 16 residues. V lost 4 bases to trimming and J lost 4 bases, with 16 bases between them. Germline V gene data show CDR1 as PRHDT and CDR2 as FYEKMQ (reference sequence). CDR3 loop: CASSSRKTEINEKLFF. The CDR3 nucleotides are TGTGCCAGCAGCTCAAGGAAGACAGAGATTAATGAAAAACTGTTTTTT.

The V and J genes are TRBV11-2 and TRBJ1-4; D unresolved. Trimming removed 2 bases at V and 5 bases at J, with 9 bases between. CDR3 size: 14 residues. Germline assignment: CDR1 SGHAT and CDR2 FQNNGV. CDR3 in amino acids: CASSLLGLNEKLFF. The CDR3 DNA is TGTGCCAGCAGCTTATTGGGATTAAATGAAAAACTGTTTTTT. The whole variable domain, remainder taken from reference TRBV11-2 and TRBJ1-4, is EAGVAQSPRYKIIEKRQSVAFWCNPISGHATLYWYQQILGQGPKLLIQFQNNGVVDDSQLPKDRFSAERLKGVDSTLKIQPAKLEDSAVYLCASSLLGLNEKLFFGSGTQLSVL.

This chain connects TRBV29-1 to TRBJ1-3; D is ambiguous. The germline gives CDR1 SQVTM, CDR2 ANQGSEA. CDR3 size: 14 residues. V was clipped by 6 bases and J by 0 bases, with 12 bases between them. The CDR3 spells CSVQRWISGNTIYF. CDR3 DNA sequence: TGCAGCGTCCAGCGGTGGATCTCTGGAAACACCATATATTTT.

The chain has TRBV4-3 and TRBJ1-6, with D unclear. Germline-derived CDR1 and CDR2 are LGHNA and YSLEER. Trimming took 4 bases from V and 5 from J, leaving 21 bases between them. CDR3 length equals 18 residues. The CDR3: CASSLNGLGFVDNSPLHF. CDR3 nucleotides: TGCGCCAGCAGCCTCAATGGTCTAGGTTTTGTTGATAATTCACCCCTCCACTTT.

The V call is TRBV9, the J call TRBJ2-7; 9 bases map to TRBD1. Germline V CDR1 and CDR2: SGDLS, YYNGEE. The CDR3 spans 15 residues. Trimming at V came to 6 bases and at J to 0 bases, leaving 7 bases not matched to a gene. The CDR3 DNA follows: TGTGCCAGCACCCGTGGACAGGGGCCCTCCTACGAGCAGTACTTC. Its translation: CASTRGQGPSYEQYF.

The chain links TRBV28 to TRBJ2-4; D possibly corresponds to TRBD2 (6 bases). The CDR3 contains 13 residues. Germline V gene sequence: CDR1 MDHEN, CDR2 SYDVKM. The V end was cut by 9 bases, the J end by 0 bases, with 9 bases between. CDR3 DNA sequence: TGTGCCAGGCGGGACGTAGCCAAAAACATTCAGTACTTC. Protein sequence: CARRDVAKNIQYF.

The rearrangement links TRBV4-3 to TRBJ2-7, with a weak D call TRBD2 (5 bases). Germline V gene data show CDR1 as LGHNA and CDR2 as YSLEER. There are 16 residues in the CDR3. The ends were cut back, 0 bases at V and 0 bases at J, with 12 bases in the middle. The CDR3 bases are TGCGCCAGCAGCCAAGATCGCCAGGCGGGCTCCTACGAGCAGTACTTC. This gives the protein CASSQDRQAGSYEQYF.

The V gene is TRBV6-2 or TRBV6-3, the J gene TRBJ2-5, with 9 bases aligning to TRBD2. The V segment lost 1 base and the J segment 4 bases; nucleotides outside the gene matches: 7. The CDR3 runs 16 residues. Per germline, CDR1 MNHEY and CDR2 SVGEGT. The CDR3 DNA follows: TGTGCCAGCAGTTACTGGGCGGGGGGGCTTGGAGAGACCCAGTACTTC. It is translated as CASSYWAGGLGETQYF.

V and J are TRBV4-1 and TRBJ2-3; D is ambiguous. The V gene lost 2 bases and the J gene lost 14 bases, with 14 bases spanning the gap. The CDR3 totals 12 residues. Germline V gives CDR1 MGHRA, CDR2 YSYEKL. CDR3 sequence: CASSQPLFELYF. The CDR3 DNA sequence: TGCGCCAGCAGCCAACCCCTTTTTGAGTTGTATTTT.

This chain links TRBV27 with TRBJ1-4; 8 positions match TRBD1. After removal of 5 bases from V and 7 bases from J, the junction contained 6 bases not matched to a gene. The CDR3 loop spans 14 amino acids. Looked up from germline, CDR1 is MNHEY and CDR2 is SMNVEV (reference sequence). CDR3 residues: CASSQGQGTEKLFF. The CDR3 nucleotides are TGTGCCAGCAGTCAAGGACAGGGAACTGAAAAACTGTTTTTT. The complete variable domain, with remaining parts taken from reference TRBV27 and TRBJ1-4, reads EAQVTQNPRYLITVTGKKLTVTCSQNMNHEYMSWYRQDPGLGLRQIYYSMNVEVTDKGDVPEGYKVSRKEKRNFPLILESPSPNQTSLYFCASSQGQGTEKLFFGSGTQLSVL.

This clone was recorded only once. V gene TRBV5-4 combines with J gene TRBJ1-4; tentatively, D is TRBD1 (6 bases). V lost 3 bases to trimming and J lost 3 bases, with 9 bases between them. CDR1 is SGHNT and CDR2 is YYREEE in the germline V gene (reference sequence). This CDR3 contains 14 residues. The CDR3 nucleotides are TGTGCCAGCAGCTCACGACAGGCTAATGAAAAACTGTTTTTT. This translates into CASSSRQANEKLFF. Variable domain in full (rest from reference TRBV5-4 and TRBJ1-4): ETGVTQSPTHLIKTRGQQVTLRCSSQSGHNTVSWYQQALGQGPQFIFQYYREEENGRGNFPPRFSGLQFPNYSSELNVNALELDDSALYLCASSSRQANEKLFFGSGTQLSVL.